This TCR beta chain was recovered during a study of post-analysis software for immune sequencing data. Study-wide context: Relapsing-remitting, secondary progressive and progressive-relapsing multiple sclerosis were all included among the disease courses. Notes on the study in general: Among four or five TRBV segments more frequent in patients than controls were TRBV5-6, TRBV5-1 and TRBV20-1.

Note on this clonotype: The target antigen is unknown.

cDNA libraries of TCR beta carried unique molecular identifiers. TCRdb redid the calling of the PCR reads with MiXCR, one entry per CDR3 protein. The sample includes fewer than 850,000 distinct CDR3 sequences, approximately 44% of them seen just once. This CDR3 has 14 residues. Germline-derived CDR1 and CDR2 are MGHRA and YSYEKL. Germline trimming cut 4 bases from V and 5 bases from J; bases unmatched to any gene: 6. The chain joins TRBV4-1 to TRBJ2-3, with TRBD1 matching 7 bases. The clonotype originates from a girl aged 5-17 years with multiple sclerosis. Material for sequencing was blood. CDR3 nucleotides: TGCGCCAGCAGCCGGTCCACAGGGGTAGATACGCAGTATTTT. Encoded protein: CASSRSTGVDTQYF.